A single sample gave rise to the 28 T cell receptor beta chains below, sequenced in a study of blood T cell repertoires in COVID-19. Generated by immunoSEQ multiplex PCR, the TCRdb table keeps only in-frame clones and is missing some. The sample carries under 250,000 clones, roughly 79% recorded once. The specimen was PBMCs or T cells enriched from blood (not recorded which). Source of these receptors: a woman in her forties or fifties with acute COVID-19.

This clone was recorded a few times. This chain joins TRBV27 and TRBJ2-7; TRBD1 matches at 7 bases. In germline, CDR1 is MNHEY, CDR2 SMNVEV (reference sequence). The V segment lost 4 bases and the J segment 1 base; nucleotides outside the gene matches: 7. The CDR3 length is 15 residues. The CDR3 region is CASSSTGDVSYEQYF. The CDR3, as DNA: TGTGCCAGCAGTTCAACAGGGGACGTATCCTACGAGCAGTACTTC.

This chain uses TRBV28 with TRBJ1-2; 9 positions match TRBD1. Trimming took 6 bases from V and 2 from J; bases not matched to a gene: 4. Germline values: CDR1 MDHEN, CDR2 SYDVKM. The CDR3 spans 14 residues. In nucleotides, the CDR3 is TGTGCCAGCAGATCAGGACAGGGGAACTATGGCTACACCTTC. Translated: CASRSGQGNYGYTF.

This clone was found a few times. The chain has TRBV2 and TRBJ1-1; TRBD1 aligns across 8 bases. CDR3 length equals 14 residues. CDR1 is SNHLY, CDR2 FYNNEI, per germline. J was trimmed by 1 base and V by 6 bases; bases with no gene match: 4. The DNA of the CDR3 is TGTGCCAGCAGAGACGGGACAGGGAACACTGAAGCTTTCTTT. It translates to CASRDGTGNTEAFF.

The J gene is TRBJ1-1, the V gene TRBV4-2; 8 bases are shared with TRBD1. Germline V gives CDR1 LGHNA, CDR2 YNFKEQ. Trimming removed 1 base from V and 0 bases from J; junction bases left unmatched: 7. The CDR3 totals 17 residues. In nucleotides, the CDR3 is TGTGCCAGCAGCCAAGTTAGTCCAGGGGGCCTGAACACTGAAGCTTTCTTT. This sequence encodes CASSQVSPGGLNTEAFF.

The chain is built from TRBV5-1 and TRBJ2-3; no clear D gene. The CDR3 sequence is 14 residues long. V lost 0 bases and J 5 bases, leaving 10 bases between the germline ends. Germline CDR1 is SGHRS and CDR2 is YFSETQ. CDR3 residues: CASSLGGPGDTQYF. The CDR3 DNA sequence: TGCGCCAGCAGCTTGGGCGGCCCGGGAGATACGCAGTATTTT.

For this clone: Being one base from a much bigger clone, this may be a read error. This chain joins TRBV28 and TRBJ1-2; D gene unclear. The CDR3 has 12 residues. Germline V lookup: CDR1 MDHEN, CDR2 SYDVKM. V gave up 3 bases and J gave up 5 bases, with 7 bases separating them. CDR3 coding DNA: TGTGCCAGCAGTTTCTCCGGGTATGGCTACACCTTC. It codes for CASSFSGYGYTF.

This clone was counted a single time. The rearrangement uses TRBV28 and TRBJ2-5, with TRBD1 identical over 7 bases. Trimming took 4 bases from V and 1 from J; bases not matched to a gene: 3. This CDR3 contains 14 residues. The germline CDR1 and CDR2 sequences are MDHEN and SYDVKM. This CDR3 reads CASSSDRVQETQYF. DNA for the CDR3: TGTGCCAGCAGTTCTGACAGGGTCCAAGAGACCCAGTACTTC.

The chain carries TRBV29-1 and TRBJ2-7, with D perhaps matching TRBD1 (5 bases). CDR3 length equals 12 residues. Germline-derived CDR1 and CDR2 are SQVTM and ANQGSEA. The germline V and J ends were trimmed by 2 bases and 7 bases, with 12 bases remaining between them. The CDR3 spells CSVERQPREQYF. The CDR3 nucleotides read TGCAGCGTTGAAAGACAGCCTCGGGAGCAGTACTTC.

V gene TRBV10-3 combines with J gene TRBJ2-2; D is perhaps TRBD1 (7 bases). The CDR3 sequence is 13 residues long. Germline CDR1 reads ENHRY; CDR2 reads SYGVKD. V was pared by 10 bases and J by 5 bases, with 14 bases between. For the CDR3, the DNA is TGTGCCACCAGGGGGGAGGTGACCGGGGAGCTGTTTTTT. Encoded protein: CATRGEVTGELFF.

The V and J genes are TRBV28 and TRBJ1-2; D gene ambiguous. The CDR3 contains 12 residues. V shed 2 bases and J shed 5 bases, with 6 bases lying between them. CDR1 and CDR2 from the germline V gene are MDHEN and SYDVKM. CDR3 loop: CASSLGEYGYTF. CDR3 coding DNA: TGTGCCAGCAGTTTAGGAGAGTATGGCTACACCTTC.

This chain connects TRBV5-8 to TRBJ2-3; D perhaps matches TRBD1 (6 bases). The CDR3 is made up of 15 amino acids. CDR1 and CDR2 from the germline V gene are SGHTS and YDEGEE. The ends were cut back, 4 bases at V and 1 base at J, with 13 bases in the middle. This chain's CDR3 is CASSGQGKGTDTQYF. As DNA, the CDR3 is TGTGCCAGCAGCGGCCAGGGGAAGGGCACAGATACGCAGTATTTT.

The rearrangement uses TRBV7-9 and TRBJ1-4; the D is unclear. In germline, CDR1 is SEHNR, CDR2 FQNEAQ (reference sequence). The CDR3 runs 15 residues. V was shortened by 3 bases and J by 1 base, with 9 bases between the two germline ends. CDR3 loop: CASSFSGITNEKLFF. CDR3 DNA: TGTGCCAGCAGCTTTTCGGGTATAACTAATGAAAAACTGTTTTTT.

The chain employs TRBV5-1 and TRBJ2-2; the match to TRBD1 covers 7 bases. The junction had 6 bases not matched to a gene; V was cut back by 6 bases and J by 7 bases. The CDR3 is 13 amino acids. Germline V lookup: CDR1 SGHRS, CDR2 YFSETQ. CDR3 in DNA: TGCGCCAGCACTCCGACAGGGCACGGGGAGCTGTTTTTT. It translates to CASTPTGHGELFF.

This clone was counted a single time. The rearrangement links TRBV27 to TRBJ2-5; 13 nucleotides agree with TRBD2. This CDR3 contains 19 residues. Trimming cost V 5 bases and J 2 bases; bases outside gene matches: 14. Per the germline V gene, CDR1 is MNHEY and CDR2 is SMNVEV (reference sequence). The DNA of the CDR3 is TGTGCCAGCAGTCTCCGCACTCTCGGACTAGCGGGAGATCAAGAGACCCAGTACTTC. Translation gives CASSLRTLGLAGDQETQYF.

J is TRBJ1-1 and V is TRBV29-1; 7 bases fit TRBD1. Per the germline V gene, CDR1 is SQVTM and CDR2 is ANQGSEA. The trim removed 0 bases at V and 8 bases at J, leaving 3 bases unmatched. There are 12 residues in the CDR3. The CDR3 reads CSVEEGRGEAFF. CDR3 bases: TGCAGCGTTGAAGAAGGCAGGGGGGAAGCTTTCTTT.

This chain uses TRBV5-8 with TRBJ1-2; weak D call: TRBD1 (5 bases). V was clipped by 1 base and J by 3 bases, with 13 bases between them. Germline CDR1 reads SGHTS; CDR2 reads YDEGEE. CDR3 length: 15 amino acids. CDR3 bases: TGTGCCAGCAGCTTGTCATTCGGCAGGGACTATGGCTACACCTTC. It is translated as CASSLSFGRDYGYTF.

V is TRBV24-1 and J is TRBJ1-5; 7 bases are shared with TRBD1. CDR3 length: 15 residues. Germline values: CDR1 KGHDR, CDR2 SFDVKD. J was trimmed by 5 bases and V by 4 bases; bases with no gene match: 7. The chain's CDR3 is CATSDTTGVDQPQHF. Written as DNA, the CDR3 is TGTGCCACCAGTGACACCACAGGGGTGGATCAGCCCCAGCATTTT.

This chain joins TRBV5-4 and TRBJ2-3; D remains ambiguous. The CDR3 loop spans 17 amino acids. Germline CDR1 is SGHNT and CDR2 is YYREEE (reference sequence). The V end lost 1 base, the J end lost 0 bases, and 15 bases lay between the germline ends. CDR3 bases: TGTGCCAGCAGCTTGTATCTTGGCGGAACTAGCACAGATACGCAGTATTTT. Translating it yields CASSLYLGGTSTDTQYF.

The chain has TRBV6-5 and TRBJ2-2; 9 bases line up with TRBD2. Germline CDR1 reads MNHEY; CDR2 reads SVGAGI. The CDR3 totals 14 residues. V was clipped by 7 bases and J by 6 bases; unmatched bases: 6. CDR3: CASKAGGRAGELFF. The DNA of the CDR3 is TGTGCCAGCAAGGCGGGGGGGCGCGCCGGGGAGCTGTTTTTT.

This chain joins TRBV29-1 and TRBJ1-2; D not resolved. The CDR3 has 14 amino acids. V was shortened by 2 bases and J by 0 bases, with 10 bases between the two germline ends. Per germline, CDR1 SQVTM and CDR2 ANQGSEA. CDR3 bases: TGCAGCGTTGAAAAACAGCCTACTAACTATGGCTACACCTTC. Protein: CSVEKQPTNYGYTF. Full variable domain (remainder filled in from reference TRBV29-1 and TRBJ1-2): SAVISQKPSRDICQRGTSLTIQCQVDSQVTMMFWYRQQPGQSLTLIATANQGSEATYESGFVIDKFPISRPNLTFSTLTVSNMSPEDSSIYLCSVEKQPTNYGYTFGSGTRLTVV.

The chain employs TRBV28 and TRBJ1-4; a possible D gene is TRBD1 (5 bases). The CDR3 has 13 amino acids. Germline CDR1 reads MDHEN; CDR2 reads SYDVKM. The V gene lost 7 bases and the J gene lost 0 bases, with 6 bases spanning the gap. The CDR3: CASKTATNEKLFF. The CDR3 nucleotides are TGTGCCAGCAAGACAGCAACTAATGAAAAACTGTTTTTT. Complete variable domain (other parts from reference TRBV28 and TRBJ1-4): DVKVTQSSRYLVKRTGEKVFLECVQDMDHENMFWYRQDPGLGLRLIYFSYDVKMKEKGDIPEGYSVSREKKERFSLILESASTNQTSMYLCASKTATNEKLFFGSGTQLSVL.

This clone was detected once. The chain has TRBV27 and TRBJ2-4; 10 bases line up with TRBD1. Germline CDR1 and CDR2: MNHEY and SMNVEV (reference sequence). The V segment lost 4 bases and the J segment 0 bases; nucleotides outside the gene matches: 21. The CDR3 loop spans 22 amino acids. CDR3 sequence reads: CASSSNRPTGGRIILAKNIQYF. The CDR3 coding sequence is TGTGCCAGCAGTTCAAACCGCCCGACAGGGGGCCGAATCATCTTAGCCAAAAACATTCAGTACTTC.

The chain couples TRBV19 to TRBJ2-5; D might be TRBD1 (6 bases). The germline V gene has CDR1 LNHDA and CDR2 SQIVND (reference sequence). V was clipped by 2 bases and J by 0 bases, with 10 bases between them. This CDR3 contains 15 residues. Here the CDR3 reads CASSIKQGYQETQYF. The CDR3 nucleotides read TGTGCCAGTAGTATAAAACAGGGATACCAAGAGACCCAGTACTTC.

The rearrangement links TRBV2 to TRBJ1-1, with D unclear. CDR3 length: 15 residues. Germline V gives CDR1 SNHLY, CDR2 FYNNEI. V was cut by 3 bases and J by 0 bases, with 11 bases left in between. DNA for the CDR3: TGTGCCAGCAGTGATCACTACGGAATGAACACTGAAGCTTTCTTT. It encodes CASSDHYGMNTEAFF.

Regarding this clone: The same CDR3 also results from other DNA sequences found in this sample. This rearrangement joins TRBV12-3 or TRBV12-4 to TRBJ1-2, with TRBD1 identical over 8 bases. With V trimmed by 2 bases and J by 5 bases, 1 base remained unmatched. CDR3 length: 13 amino acids. DNA for the CDR3: TGTGCCAGCAGTTTAACAGGGGGGTATGGCTACACCTTC. Its protein is CASSLTGGYGYTF.

This chain joins TRBV18 and TRBJ1-1; 9 nucleotides match TRBD1. The V and J ends lost 5 bases and 1 base, in that order; junction bases with no gene match: 8. This CDR3 region has 16 residues. Germline V lookup: CDR1 KGHSH, CDR2 LQKENI. The CDR3 DNA reads TGTGCCAGCTCATCACAGGGGGCGGCGAAGAACACTGAAGCTTTCTTT. It encodes CASSSQGAAKNTEAFF.

The rearrangement joins TRBV14 to TRBJ2-7; 11 bases are a match to TRBD1. The CDR3 extends over 15 amino acids. The V gene's germline CDR1 is SGHDN and CDR2 FVKESK. Trimming cost V 9 bases and J 2 bases; bases outside gene matches: 9. The CDR3 nucleotides read TGTGCCAGTTCATACCCGGGACAGGGGGCCTACGAGCAGTACTTC. This gives the protein CASSYPGQGAYEQYF. The full variable domain, rest sourced from reference TRBV14 and TRBJ2-7, is EAGVTQFPSHSVIEKGQTVTLRCDPISGHDNLYWYRRVMGKEIKFLLHFVKESKQDESGMPNNRFLAERTGGTYSTLKVQPAELEDSGVYFCASSYPGQGAYEQYFGPGTRLTVT.

The rearrangement uses TRBV5-5 and TRBJ1-5; 9 positions agree with TRBD1. Looked up from germline, CDR1 is SGHKS and CDR2 is YYEKEE (reference sequence). V dropped 2 bases and J dropped 3; count of bases not matched to a gene: 6. The CDR3 has 16 amino acids. CDR3 DNA sequence: TGTGCCAGCAGCTTCGAACAGGGGGCTCCCAATCAGCCCCAGCATTTT. Amino acid sequence: CASSFEQGAPNQPQHF.